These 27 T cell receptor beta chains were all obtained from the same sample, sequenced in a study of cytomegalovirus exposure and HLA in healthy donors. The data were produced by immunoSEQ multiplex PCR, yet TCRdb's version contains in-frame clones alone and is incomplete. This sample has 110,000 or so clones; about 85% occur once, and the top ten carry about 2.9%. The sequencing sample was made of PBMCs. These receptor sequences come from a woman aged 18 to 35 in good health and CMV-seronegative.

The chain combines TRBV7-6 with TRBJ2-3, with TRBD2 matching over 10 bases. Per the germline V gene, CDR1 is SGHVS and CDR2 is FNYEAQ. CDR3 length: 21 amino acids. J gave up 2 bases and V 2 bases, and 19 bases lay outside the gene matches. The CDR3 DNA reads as TGTGCCAGCAGCTTACCTTCTCTAGCGGGGGACCCAAAAACGAACACAGATACGCAGTATTTT. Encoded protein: CASSLPSLAGDPKTNTDTQYF.

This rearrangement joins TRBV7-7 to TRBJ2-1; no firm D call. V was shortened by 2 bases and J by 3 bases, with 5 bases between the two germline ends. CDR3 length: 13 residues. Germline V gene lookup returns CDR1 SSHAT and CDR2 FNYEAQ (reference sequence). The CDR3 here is CASSLNNYNEQFF. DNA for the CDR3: TGTGCCAGCAGCTTAAACAACTACAATGAGCAGTTCTTC. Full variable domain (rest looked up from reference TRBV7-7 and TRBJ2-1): GAGVSQSPRYKVTKRGQDVTLRCDPISSHATLYWYQQALGQGPEFLTYFNYEAQPDKSGLPSDRFSAERPEGSISTLTIQRTEQRDSAMYRCASSLNNYNEQFFGPGTRLTVL.

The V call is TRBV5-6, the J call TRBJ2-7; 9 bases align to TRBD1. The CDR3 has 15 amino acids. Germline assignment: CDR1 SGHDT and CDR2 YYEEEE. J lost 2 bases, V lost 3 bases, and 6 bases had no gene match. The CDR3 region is CASSSGTGLTYEQYF. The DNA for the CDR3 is TGTGCCAGCAGCTCCGGGACAGGGCTCACCTACGAGCAGTACTTC.

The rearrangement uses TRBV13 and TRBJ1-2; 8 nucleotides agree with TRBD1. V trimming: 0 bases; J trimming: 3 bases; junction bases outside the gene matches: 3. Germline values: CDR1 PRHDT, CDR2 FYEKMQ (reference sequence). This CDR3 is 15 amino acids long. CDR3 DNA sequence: TGTGCCAGCAGCTTAGGGGACAGGGTGGACTATGGCTACACCTTC. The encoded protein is CASSLGDRVDYGYTF. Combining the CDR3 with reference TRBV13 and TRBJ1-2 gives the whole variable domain AAGVIQSPRHLIKEKRETATLKCYPIPRHDTVYWYQQGPGQDPQFLISFYEKMQSDKGSIPDRFSAQQFSDYHSELNMSSLELGDSALYFCASSLGDRVDYGYTFGSGTRLTVV.

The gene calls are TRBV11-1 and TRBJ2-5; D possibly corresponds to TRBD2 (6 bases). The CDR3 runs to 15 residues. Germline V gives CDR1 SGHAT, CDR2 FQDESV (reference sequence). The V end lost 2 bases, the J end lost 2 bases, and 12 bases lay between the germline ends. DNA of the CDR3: TGTGCCAGCAGCTTAATTTTTGGGGGGCAAGAGACCCAGTACTTC. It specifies CASSLIFGGQETQYF.

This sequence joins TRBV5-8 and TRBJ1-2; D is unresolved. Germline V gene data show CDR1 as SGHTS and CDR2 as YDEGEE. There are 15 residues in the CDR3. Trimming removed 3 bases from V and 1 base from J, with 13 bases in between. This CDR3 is CASSYLGQDNYGYTF. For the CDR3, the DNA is TGTGCCAGCAGCTATCTCGGCCAGGATAACTATGGCTACACCTTC.

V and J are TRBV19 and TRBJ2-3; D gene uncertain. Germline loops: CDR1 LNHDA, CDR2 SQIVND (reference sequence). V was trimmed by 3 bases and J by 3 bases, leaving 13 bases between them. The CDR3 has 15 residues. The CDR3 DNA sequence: TGTGCCAGTAGTATGGAACTACCCTTGACAGATACGCAGTATTTT. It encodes CASSMELPLTDTQYF.

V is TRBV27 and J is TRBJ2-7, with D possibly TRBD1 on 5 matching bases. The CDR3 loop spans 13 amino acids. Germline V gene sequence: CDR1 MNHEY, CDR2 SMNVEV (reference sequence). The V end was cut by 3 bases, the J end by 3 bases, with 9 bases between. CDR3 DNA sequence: TGTGCCAGCAGTTTTCAGGGCGGCTACGAGCAGTACTTC. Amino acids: CASSFQGGYEQYF.

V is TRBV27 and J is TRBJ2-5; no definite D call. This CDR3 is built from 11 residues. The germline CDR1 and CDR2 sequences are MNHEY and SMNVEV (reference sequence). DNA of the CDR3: TGTGTAACGGGTAATGCGGAGACCCAGTACTTC. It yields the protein CVTGNAETQYF.

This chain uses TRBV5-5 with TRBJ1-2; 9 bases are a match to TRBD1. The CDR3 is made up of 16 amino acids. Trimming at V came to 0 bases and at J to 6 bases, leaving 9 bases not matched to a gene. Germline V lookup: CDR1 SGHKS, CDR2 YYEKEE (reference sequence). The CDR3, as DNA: TGTGCCAGCAGCTTGGGACCCGGGACAGGGTATCATGGCTACACCTTC. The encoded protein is CASSLGPGTGYHGYTF.

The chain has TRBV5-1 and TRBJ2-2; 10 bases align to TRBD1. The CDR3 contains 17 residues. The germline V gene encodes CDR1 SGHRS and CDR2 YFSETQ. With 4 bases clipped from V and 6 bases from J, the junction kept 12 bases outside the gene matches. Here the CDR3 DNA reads TGCGCCAGCAGCCCGATAGACAGGGGGCATATAGCCGGGGAGCTGTTTTTT. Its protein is CASSPIDRGHIAGELFF. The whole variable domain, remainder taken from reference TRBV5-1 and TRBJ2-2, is KAGVTQTPRYLIKTRGQQVTLSCSPISGHRSVSWYQQTPGQGLQFLFEYFSETQRNKGNFPGRFSGRQFSNSRSEMNVSTLELGDSALYLCASSPIDRGHIAGELFFGEGSRLTVL.

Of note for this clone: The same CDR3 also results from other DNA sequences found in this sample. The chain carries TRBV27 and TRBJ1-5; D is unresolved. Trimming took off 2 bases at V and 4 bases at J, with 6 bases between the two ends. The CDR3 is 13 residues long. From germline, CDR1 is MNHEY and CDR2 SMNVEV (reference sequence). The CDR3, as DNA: TGTGCCAGCAGTTTAGTTTCGAATCAGCCCCAGCATTTT. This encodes CASSLVSNQPQHF.

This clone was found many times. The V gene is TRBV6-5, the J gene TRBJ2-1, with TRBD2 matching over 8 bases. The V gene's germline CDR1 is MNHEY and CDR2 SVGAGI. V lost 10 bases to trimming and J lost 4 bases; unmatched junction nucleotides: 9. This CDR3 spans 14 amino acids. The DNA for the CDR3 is TGTGCCACGGCCGGGGGGGTCGAATACAATGAGCAGTTCTTC. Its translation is CATAGGVEYNEQFF.

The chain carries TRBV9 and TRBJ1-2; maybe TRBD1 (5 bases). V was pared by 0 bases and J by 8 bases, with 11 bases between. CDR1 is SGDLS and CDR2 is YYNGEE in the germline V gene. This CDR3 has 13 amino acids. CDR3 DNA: TGTGCCAGCAGCGTAGGCGGGACTATCGGCTACACCTTC. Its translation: CASSVGGTIGYTF.

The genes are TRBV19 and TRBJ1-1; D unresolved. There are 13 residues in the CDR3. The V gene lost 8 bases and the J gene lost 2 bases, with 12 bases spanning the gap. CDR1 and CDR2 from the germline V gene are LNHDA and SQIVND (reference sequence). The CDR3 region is CASYDQINTEAFF. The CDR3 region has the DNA TGTGCCAGTTACGATCAGATTAACACTGAAGCTTTCTTT.

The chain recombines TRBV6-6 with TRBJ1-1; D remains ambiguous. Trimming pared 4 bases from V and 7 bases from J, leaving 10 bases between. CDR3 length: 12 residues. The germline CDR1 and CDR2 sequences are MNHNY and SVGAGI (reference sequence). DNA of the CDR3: TGTGCCAGCAGTTCCCTTTTAGATGAAGCTTTCTTT. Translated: CASSSLLDEAFF.

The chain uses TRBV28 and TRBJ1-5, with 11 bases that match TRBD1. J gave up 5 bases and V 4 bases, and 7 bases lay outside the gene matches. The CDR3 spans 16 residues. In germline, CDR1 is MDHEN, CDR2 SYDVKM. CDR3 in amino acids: CASSSSGTGGHQPQHF. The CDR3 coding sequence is TGTGCCAGCAGTTCATCCGGGACAGGGGGTCATCAGCCCCAGCATTTT.

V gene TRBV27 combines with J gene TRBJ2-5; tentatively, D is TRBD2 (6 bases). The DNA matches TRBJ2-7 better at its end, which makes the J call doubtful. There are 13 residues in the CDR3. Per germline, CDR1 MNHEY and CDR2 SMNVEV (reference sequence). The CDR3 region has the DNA TGTGCCAGCAGTTCGGGGGTGATTGGCGAGCAGTACTTC. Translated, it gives CASSSGVIGEQYF.

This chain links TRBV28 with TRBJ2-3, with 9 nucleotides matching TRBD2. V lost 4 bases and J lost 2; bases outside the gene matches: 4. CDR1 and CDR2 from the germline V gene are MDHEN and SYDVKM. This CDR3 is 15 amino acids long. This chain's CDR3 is CASSSSGVYTDTQYF. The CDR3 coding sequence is TGTGCCAGCAGTTCTAGCGGGGTATACACAGATACGCAGTATTTT.

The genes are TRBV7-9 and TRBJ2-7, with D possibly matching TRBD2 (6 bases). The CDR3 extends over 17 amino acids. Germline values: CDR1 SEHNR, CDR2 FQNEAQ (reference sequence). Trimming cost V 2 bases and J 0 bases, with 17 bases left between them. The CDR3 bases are TGTGCCAGCAGCTTACGGTCCCCGGCGGGGAACTCCTACGAGCAGTACTTC. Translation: CASSLRSPAGNSYEQYF.

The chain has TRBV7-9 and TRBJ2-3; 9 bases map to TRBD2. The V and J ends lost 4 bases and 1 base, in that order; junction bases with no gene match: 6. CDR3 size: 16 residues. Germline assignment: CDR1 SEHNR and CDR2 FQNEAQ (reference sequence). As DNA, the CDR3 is TGTGCCAGCAGCTCCTATGCTAGCGGGGGCACAGATACGCAGTATTTT. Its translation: CASSSYASGGTDTQYF.

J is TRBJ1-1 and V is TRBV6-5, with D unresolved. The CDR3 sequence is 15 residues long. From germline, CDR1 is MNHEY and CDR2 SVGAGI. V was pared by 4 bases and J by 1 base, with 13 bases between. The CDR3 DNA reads TGTGCCAGCAGTTGGGCTACCACAGCGAACACTGAAGCTTTCTTT. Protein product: CASSWATTANTEAFF.

CDR3 bases: TGCGCCAGCAGCCCGCTACAGGGGACAACTGAAGCTTTCTTT. This translates into CASSPLQGTTEAFF. The rearrangement joins TRBV5-1 to TRBJ1-1; 7 bases line up with TRBD1. Germline V gene data show CDR1 as SGHRS and CDR2 as YFSETQ. CDR3 size: 14 residues. J was trimmed by 5 bases and V by 4 bases; bases with no gene match: 8. The variable domain in full, completed from reference TRBV5-1 and TRBJ1-1, reads KAGVTQTPRYLIKTRGQQVTLSCSPISGHRSVSWYQQTPGQGLQFLFEYFSETQRNKGNFPGRFSGRQFSNSRSEMNVSTLELGDSALYLCASSPLQGTTEAFFGQGTRLTVV.

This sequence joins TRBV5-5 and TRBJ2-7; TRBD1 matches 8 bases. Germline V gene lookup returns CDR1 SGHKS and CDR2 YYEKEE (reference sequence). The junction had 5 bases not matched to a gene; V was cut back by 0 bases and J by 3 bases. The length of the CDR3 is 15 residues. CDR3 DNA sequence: TGTGCCAGCAGCTTGGCGACAGGGGACCTCTACGAGCAGTACTTC. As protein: CASSLATGDLYEQYF. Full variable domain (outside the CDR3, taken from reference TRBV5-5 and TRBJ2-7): DAGVTQSPTHLIKTRGQQVTLRCSPISGHKSVSWYQQVLGQGPQFIFQYYEKEERGRGNFPDRFSARQFPNYSSELNVNALLLGDSALYLCASSLATGDLYEQYFGPGTRLTVT.

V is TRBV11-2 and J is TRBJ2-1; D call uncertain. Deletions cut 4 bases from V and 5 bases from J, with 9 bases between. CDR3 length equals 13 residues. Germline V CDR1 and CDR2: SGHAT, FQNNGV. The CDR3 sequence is CASSSLFDNEQFF. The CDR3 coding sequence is TGTGCCAGCAGCTCTTTATTTGACAATGAGCAGTTCTTC.

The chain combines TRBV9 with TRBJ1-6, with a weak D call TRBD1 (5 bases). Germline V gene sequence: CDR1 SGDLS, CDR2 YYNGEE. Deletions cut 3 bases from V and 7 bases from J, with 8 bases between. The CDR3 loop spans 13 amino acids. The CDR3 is CASSEGSNSPLHF. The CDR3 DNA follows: TGTGCCAGCAGCGAGGGGTCAAATTCACCCCTCCACTTT.

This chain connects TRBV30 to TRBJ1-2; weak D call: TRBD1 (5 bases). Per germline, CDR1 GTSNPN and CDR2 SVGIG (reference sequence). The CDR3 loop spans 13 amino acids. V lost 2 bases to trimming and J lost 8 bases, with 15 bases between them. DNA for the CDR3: TGTGCCTGGAGTCCCCAGGGATATTCAGGCTACACCTTC. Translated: CAWSPQGYSGYTF. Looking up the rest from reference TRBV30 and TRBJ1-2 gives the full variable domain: SQTIHQWPATLVQPVGSPLSLECTVEGTSNPNLYWYRQAAGRGLQLLFYSVGIGQISSEVPQNLSASRPQDRQFILSSKKLLLSDSGFYLCAWSPQGYSGYTFGSGTRLTVV.